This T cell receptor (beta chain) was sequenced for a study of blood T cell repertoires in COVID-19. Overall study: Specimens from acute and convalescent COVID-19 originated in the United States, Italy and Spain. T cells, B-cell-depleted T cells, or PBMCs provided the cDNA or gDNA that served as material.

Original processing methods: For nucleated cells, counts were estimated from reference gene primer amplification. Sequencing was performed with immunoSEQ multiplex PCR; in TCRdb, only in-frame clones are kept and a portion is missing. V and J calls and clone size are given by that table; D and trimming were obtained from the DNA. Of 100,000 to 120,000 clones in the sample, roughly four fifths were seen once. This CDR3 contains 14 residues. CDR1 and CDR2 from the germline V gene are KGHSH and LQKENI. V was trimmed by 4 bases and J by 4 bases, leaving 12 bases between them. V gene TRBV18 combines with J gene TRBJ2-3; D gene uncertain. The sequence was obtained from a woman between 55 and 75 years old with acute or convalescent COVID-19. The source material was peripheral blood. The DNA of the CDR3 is TGTGCCAGCTCACTCGGCTCGGAGCCAGATACGCAGTATTTT. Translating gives CASSLGSEPDTQYF. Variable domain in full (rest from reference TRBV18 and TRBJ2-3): NAGVMQNPRHLVRRRGQEARLRCSPMKGHSHVYWYRQLPEEGLKFMVYLQKENIIDESGMPKERFSAEFPKEGPSILRIQQVVRGDSAAYFCASSLGSEPDTQYFGPGTRLTVL.